The 15 T cell receptor beta chains reported below all come from one sample, sequenced in a study of OX40 agonist ivuxolimab in advanced cancers. Method: immunoSEQ multiplex PCR; TCRdb's copy keeps in-frame clones and lacks some. The table shows about 77,000 clones, with 80% to 90% occurring only once. Here the sequenced sample was CD4+ or CD8+ T cells sorted from blood, taken in a trial of the OX40 agonist ivuxolimab. These TCRs come from an adult with an advanced solid tumor such as melanoma, head and neck, liver or kidney cancer.

The genes are TRBV9 and TRBJ2-1, with 9 bases matching TRBD1. V shed 0 bases, J shed 5 bases, and the junction held 6 bases outside the gene matches. Germline V lookup: CDR1 SGDLS, CDR2 YYNGEE. CDR3 size: 16 residues. CDR3 protein: CASSVVRTGDHNEQFF. The CDR3 bases are TGTGCCAGCAGCGTAGTTCGGACAGGGGACCACAATGAGCAGTTCTTC.

This clone was counted only a few times. The rearrangement links TRBV2 to TRBJ2-1, with D perhaps TRBD1 (7 bases). The CDR3 is 14 amino acids. Germline V lookup: CDR1 SNHLY, CDR2 FYNNEI. Trimming removed 4 bases at V and 6 bases at J, with 13 bases between. The DNA for the CDR3 is TGTGCCAGCAGTGGGCGGAGGGGGCTCAATGAGCAGTTCTTC. This translates into CASSGRRGLNEQFF.

The J gene is TRBJ2-1, the V gene TRBV11-1, with TRBD1 matching over 9 bases. V lost 5 bases to trimming and J lost 6 bases; unmatched junction nucleotides: 2. Germline V CDR1 and CDR2: SGHAT, FQDESV (reference sequence). The CDR3 extends over 13 amino acids. Here the CDR3 reads CASSPTGGNEQFF. Here the CDR3 DNA reads TGTGCCAGCAGCCCGACAGGGGGCAATGAGCAGTTCTTC.

This clone occurred once. CDR3 residues: CASSKGLAGGMEQFF. The CDR3 DNA follows: TGTGCCAGCAGTAAAGGACTAGCGGGGGGTATGGAGCAGTTCTTC. V usage is TRBV6-4 and J usage is TRBJ2-1; 14 bases map to TRBD2. The CDR3 runs 15 residues. Unmatched junction bases numbered 7, after V lost 5 bases and J lost 10 bases. Per germline, CDR1 MRHNA and CDR2 SNTAGT.

This clone was counted between two and nine times. This chain joins TRBV11-1 and TRBJ2-1; 11 positions match TRBD1. The J segment lost 2 bases and the V segment lost 4 bases, leaving 4 bases of the junction unmatched. The germline gives CDR1 SGHAT, CDR2 FQDESV (reference sequence). The CDR3 is 16 residues long. DNA of the CDR3: TGTGCCAGCAGCTCGACGGGACAGGGGGCCTACAATGAGCAGTTCTTC. Its translation is CASSSTGQGAYNEQFF.

The chain couples TRBV6-5 to TRBJ2-7, with 11 bases identical to TRBD1. After removal of 0 bases from V and 3 bases from J, the junction contained 1 base not matched to a gene. Germline CDR1 and CDR2: MNHEY and SVGAGI. The CDR3 totals 15 residues. The CDR3: CASSYSGTGGYEQYF. CDR3 nucleotides: TGTGCCAGCAGTTACTCGGGGACAGGGGGCTACGAGCAGTACTTC.

This clone was recorded only once. This chain connects TRBV28 to TRBJ2-5; D perhaps matches TRBD1 (6 bases). Germline V gives CDR1 MDHEN, CDR2 SYDVKM. The ends were cut back, 6 bases at V and 12 bases at J, with 17 bases in the middle. The CDR3 contains 12 residues. As DNA, the CDR3 is TGTGCCAGCAGCACCGGGGACAAGGCGGAGTACTTC. Protein: CASSTGDKAEYF.

The V call is TRBV7-2, the J call TRBJ1-1, with TRBD1 identical over 7 bases. The CDR3 extends over 16 amino acids. V shed 4 bases, J shed 6 bases, and the junction held 14 bases outside the gene matches. Germline loops: CDR1 SGHTA, CDR2 FQGNSA. Written as DNA, the CDR3 is TGTGCCAGCAGCTCAGTTCCGGGACAGCCGACCTCTGAAGCTTTCTTT. As protein: CASSSVPGQPTSEAFF.

The chain has TRBV2 and TRBJ1-3; a possible D gene is TRBD1 (5 bases). CDR1 is SNHLY and CDR2 is FYNNEI in the germline V gene. V lost 3 bases and J lost 2, with 11 bases in between. The CDR3 extends over 15 amino acids. CDR3 nucleotide sequence: TGTGCCAGCAGTGACATTCCAGGGACTGGAAACACCATATATTTT. This gives the protein CASSDIPGTGNTIYF.

The sample holds a few counts of this clone. The V gene is TRBV7-6, the J gene TRBJ1-1; 8 bases are a match to TRBD1. This CDR3 is 14 amino acids long. With 5 bases clipped from V and 1 base from J, the junction kept 3 bases outside the gene matches. Germline V CDR1 and CDR2: SGHVS, FNYEAQ. CDR3 DNA sequence: TGTGCCAGCAGCCTCGACAGGGGGAACACTGAAGCTTTCTTT. It yields the protein CASSLDRGNTEAFF.

The chain joins TRBV7-7 to TRBJ2-3, with 9 positions matching TRBD1. CDR3 length: 15 amino acids. CDR1 is SSHAT, CDR2 FNYEAQ, per germline (reference sequence). V shed 6 bases and J 1 base; nucleotides not matched to a gene: 5. The CDR3 sequence is CASSPGTGRTDTQYF. The CDR3 bases are TGTGCCAGCAGTCCCGGGACAGGGCGCACAGATACGCAGTATTTT.

J is TRBJ1-2 and V is TRBV30; possible D gene TRBD1, 5 bases. The CDR3 length is 12 residues. Germline lookup yields CDR1 GTSNPN and CDR2 SVGIG (reference sequence). Trimming cost V 5 bases and J 8 bases, with 15 bases left between them. The CDR3 spells CAWSPGTGGYTF. For the CDR3, the DNA is TGTGCCTGGTCACCCGGGACTGGGGGCTACACCTTC. The variable domain in full, with the rest retrieved from reference TRBV30 and TRBJ1-2, is SQTIHQWPATLVQPVGSPLSLECTVEGTSNPNLYWYRQAAGRGLQLLFYSVGIGQISSEVPQNLSASRPQDRQFILSSKKLLLSDSGFYLCAWSPGTGGYTFGSGTRLTVV.

V gene TRBV7-8 combines with J gene TRBJ1-1, with TRBD1 matching 8 bases. Germline-derived CDR1 and CDR2 are SGHVS and FQNEAQ. The V gene end was trimmed by 5 bases and the J gene end by 3 bases; junction bases not matched to a gene: 2. The CDR3 spans 13 residues. The CDR3 region has the DNA TGTGCCAGCAGCCAGGACAGGGACACTGAAGCTTTCTTT. As protein: CASSQDRDTEAFF.

On this clone itself: At one boundary the junction diverges from the germline segment, which might be a read error. The chain couples TRBV5-4 to TRBJ1-4; TRBD1 aligns across 10 bases. Germline CDR1 reads SGHNT; CDR2 reads YYREEE (reference sequence). The CDR3 totals 14 residues. CDR3 coding DNA: TGTGCCAGCAGCTTGAGGGGACAGGGGAGCGTCGGGGCGTTT. This encodes CASSLRGQGSVGAF. The full variable domain, rest sourced from reference TRBV5-4 and TRBJ1-4, is ETGVTQSPTHLIKTRGQQVTLRCSSQSGHNTVSWYQQALGQGPQFIFQYYREEENGRGNFPPRFSGLQFPNYSSELNVNALELDDSALYLCASSLRGQGSVGAFGSGTQLSVL.

The chain links TRBV7-2 to TRBJ1-3; D call uncertain. V was cut by 1 base and J by 0 bases, with 4 bases left in between. The CDR3 contains 14 residues. Germline CDR1 reads SGHTA; CDR2 reads FQGNSA. CDR3 sequence reads: CASSLGFSGNTIYF. Here the CDR3 DNA reads TGTGCCAGCAGCTTAGGTTTCTCTGGAAACACCATATATTTT.